This record looks at one T cell receptor beta chain sequence and its context. Its antigen is not known. Germline V CDR1 and CDR2: SEHNR, FQNEAQ (reference sequence). V was clipped by 1 base and J by 2 bases, with 9 bases between them. There are 15 residues in the CDR3. This entry belongs to a study of cytomegalovirus exposure and HLA in healthy donors. Points from the study as a whole: Per a later analysis, HLA-associated TCR beta chains showed more clonal expansion than other, equally common TCR beta chains.

This PCR relied on a set of 60 Vbeta primers and 13 Jbeta primers. TCRdb keeps only in-frame clones here, not all; method: immunoSEQ multiplex PCR. The data contain a few hundred thousand clones, roughly 80% of them singletons. The TCR comes from a man aged 25 to 40 in good health and CMV-seronegative. V usage is TRBV7-9 and J usage is TRBJ1-3, with D hard to call. The sample consisted of PBMCs. The CDR3 DNA reads as TGTGCCAGCAGCTTAGTTTCTCTCCCTGGAAACACCATATATTTT. Protein: CASSLVSLPGNTIYF.